These T cell receptor beta chains were read from a single sample in a study of blood T cell repertoires in COVID-19. Libraries were prepared by immunoSEQ multiplex PCR; TCRdb keeps only in-frame clonotypes and omits some of them. The table records approximately 240,000 clones, roughly three quarters of them present only once. What was sequenced was peripheral blood. The receptors were sampled from a middle-aged woman with active or convalescent COVID-19. The CDR3 runs from the conserved cysteine through the conserved F or W. Each record gives: J gene, clone size, V gene, D gene, CDR3 protein, CDR3 DNA. The D gene is left open where the match is weak. Clone size is not always given. Where it is, it says once, few, many or a class for expanded clones.

>TRBJ1-6|NA|TRBV27|NA
CASRLGPGVDSPLHF
TGTGCCAGCAGACTAGGGCCAGGGGTCGATTCACCCCTCCACTTT
>TRBJ2-5|NA|TRBV6-5|NA
CASRGQSQETQYF
TGTGCCAGCAGAGGACAGTCTCAAGAGACCCAGTACTTC
>TRBJ2-5|NA|TRBV5-8|NA
CASSLGRPQETQYF
TGTGCCAGCAGCCTAGGTCGACCACAAGAGACCCAGTACTTC
>TRBJ1-5|NA|TRBV28|NA
CASSRDSNQPQHF
TGTGCCAGCAGCCGGGATAGCAATCAGCCCCAGCATTTT
>TRBJ1-3|NA|TRBV7-2|NA
CASSLGPGNTIYF
TGTGCCAGCAGCTTAGGGCCCGGAAACACCATATATTTT
>TRBJ1-1|NA|TRBV14|NA
CASRPFLGGLLMNTEAFF
TGTGCCAGCAGACCGTTCCTGGGGGGGCTCCTTATGAACACTGAAGCTTTCTTT
>TRBJ1-3|NA|TRBV5-1|TRBD1
CASSSQGEGNTIYF
TGCGCCAGCAGCTCACAGGGGGAAGGAAACACCATATATTTT
>TRBJ1-5|NA|TRBV7-2|TRBD1
CASSLAGQGVQPQHF
TGTGCCAGCAGCTTAGCGGGACAGGGGGTTCAGCCCCAGCATTTT
>TRBJ1-5|once|TRBV2|NA
CASSGRYSNQPQHF
TGTGCCAGCAGTGGGAGATATAGCAATCAGCCCCAGCATTTT
>TRBJ1-2|NA|TRBV9|NA
CASSGTGTPYGYTF
TGTGCCAGCAGCGGAACCGGGACACCCTATGGCTACACCTTC
>TRBJ2-1|NA|TRBV11-2|NA
CASSLVGGEQFF
TGTGCCAGCAGCTTAGTCGGGGGTGAGCAGTTCTTC
>TRBJ2-6|NA|TRBV19|NA
CAGAAGSSGANVLTF
TGTGCAGGGGCCGCAGGGTCCTCTGGGGCCAACGTCCTGACTTTC
>TRBJ2-5|NA|TRBV2|TRBD1
CASSDGGTGEETQYF
TGTGCCAGCAGTGACGGCGGGACAGGGGAAGAGACCCAGTACTTC
>TRBJ1-6|NA|TRBV28|NA
CASSWAGPNSPLHF
TGTGCCAGCAGTTGGGCAGGCCCTAATTCACCCCTCCACTTT
>TRBJ1-5|few|TRBV28|TRBD1
CASSVTGAHSNQPQHF
TGTGCCAGCAGTGTAACAGGGGCGCATAGCAATCAGCCCCAGCATTTT
>TRBJ1-3|NA|TRBV6-5|TRBD1
CASSRGTGYGNTIYF
TGTGCCAGCAGTCGCGGGACAGGCTACGGAAACACCATATATTTT
>TRBJ1-1|once|TRBV29-1|NA
CSVADTEAFF
TGCAGCGTTGCGGACACTGAAGCTTTCTTT
>TRBJ1-4|once|TRBV7-9|TRBD1
CASSLATGWNEKLFF
TGTGCCAGCAGCTTAGCGACAGGGTGGAATGAAAAACTGTTTTTT
>TRBJ1-1|few|TRBV30|NA
CAWTSGRGRHEAFF
TGTGCCTGGACCTCCGGTAGGGGCCGCCATGAAGCTTTCTTT
>TRBJ1-1|once|TRBV28|TRBD1
CASSLWGAGGHEAFF
TGTGCCAGCAGTTTATGGGGGGCAGGGGGCCATGAAGCTTTCTTT
>TRBJ1-1|many|TRBV19|NA
CASFGMNTEAFF
TGTGCCAGTTTCGGTATGAACACTGAAGCTTTCTTT
>TRBJ2-1|NA|TRBV6-5|TRBD2
CASSYGRGGHNEQFF
TGTGCCAGCAGTTATGGACGGGGGGGCCACAATGAGCAGTTCTTC
>TRBJ1-4|NA|TRBV5-1|NA
CASSQGRQTNEKLFF
TGCGCCAGCAGCCAGGGGCGACAGACCAATGAAAAACTGTTTTTT
>TRBJ2-5|NA|TRBV19|NA
CASSRGGSTRETQYF
TGTGCCAGTAGTAGGGGGGGCAGCACCCGAGAGACCCAGTACTTC
>TRBJ1-2|NA|TRBV6-5|TRBD1
CASTDRGRGGYTF
TGTGCCAGCACCGACAGGGGAAGGGGTGGCTACACCTTC
>TRBJ2-1|NA|TRBV11-2|TRBD2
CASSLNSGTRDEQFF
TGTGCCAGCAGCTTAAATAGCGGGACTCGGGATGAGCAGTTCTTC
>TRBJ1-5|NA|TRBV28|NA
CASSLGKTVLDQPQHF
TGTGCCAGCAGTCTGGGGAAGACAGTTCTAGATCAGCCCCAGCATTTT
>TRBJ2-2|NA|TRBV6-5|TRBD2
CASSLSGVNTGELFF
TGTGCCAGCAGCCTCAGCGGGGTGAACACCGGGGAGCTGTTTTTT